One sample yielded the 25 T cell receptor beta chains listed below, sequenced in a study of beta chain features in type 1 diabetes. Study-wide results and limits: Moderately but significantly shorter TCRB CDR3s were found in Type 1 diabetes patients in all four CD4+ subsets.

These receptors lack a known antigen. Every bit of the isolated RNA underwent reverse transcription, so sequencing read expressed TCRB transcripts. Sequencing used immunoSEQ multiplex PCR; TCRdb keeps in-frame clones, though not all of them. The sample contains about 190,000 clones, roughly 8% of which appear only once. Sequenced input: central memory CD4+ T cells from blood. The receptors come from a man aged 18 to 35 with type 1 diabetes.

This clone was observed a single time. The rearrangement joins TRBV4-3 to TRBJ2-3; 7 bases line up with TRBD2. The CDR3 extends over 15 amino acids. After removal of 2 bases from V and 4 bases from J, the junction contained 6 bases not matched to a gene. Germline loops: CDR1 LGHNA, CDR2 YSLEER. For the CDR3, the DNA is TGCGCCAGCAGCCAAAACCTGGGGGGGGCAGATACGCAGTATTTT. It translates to CASSQNLGGADTQYF.

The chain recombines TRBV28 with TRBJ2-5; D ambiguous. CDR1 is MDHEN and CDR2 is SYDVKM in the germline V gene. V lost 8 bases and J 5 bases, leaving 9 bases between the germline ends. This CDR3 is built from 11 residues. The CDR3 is CASQIRETQYF. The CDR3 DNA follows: TGTGCCAGCCAAATTCGGGAGACCCAGTACTTC.

DNA of the CDR3: TGTGCCTGGGCCGGGACAGCACGCACAGATACGCAGTATTTT. This sequence encodes CAWAGTARTDTQYF. This chain joins TRBV30 and TRBJ2-3, with 7 bases that match TRBD1. Per the germline V gene, CDR1 is GTSNPN and CDR2 is SVGIG (reference sequence). Unmatched junction bases numbered 6, after V lost 5 bases and J lost 1 base. The CDR3 loop spans 14 amino acids.

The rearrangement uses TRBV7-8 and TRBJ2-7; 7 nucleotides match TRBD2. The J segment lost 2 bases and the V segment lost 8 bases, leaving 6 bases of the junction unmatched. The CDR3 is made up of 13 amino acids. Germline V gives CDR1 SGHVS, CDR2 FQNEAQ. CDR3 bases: TGTGCCAGCCGGGGGGTGGGTCCCTACGAGCAGTACTTC. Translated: CASRGVGPYEQYF.

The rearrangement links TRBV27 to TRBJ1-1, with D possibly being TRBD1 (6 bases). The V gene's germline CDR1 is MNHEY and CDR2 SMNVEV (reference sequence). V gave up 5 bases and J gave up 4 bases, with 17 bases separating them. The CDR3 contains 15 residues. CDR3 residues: CASSEPREGGTEAFF. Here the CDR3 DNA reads TGTGCCAGCAGTGAACCGAGGGAGGGGGGCACTGAAGCTTTCTTT.

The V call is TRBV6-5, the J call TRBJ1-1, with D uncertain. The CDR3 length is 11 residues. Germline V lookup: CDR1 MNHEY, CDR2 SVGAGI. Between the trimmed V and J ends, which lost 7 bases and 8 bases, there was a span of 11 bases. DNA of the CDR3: TGTGCCAGCATCCGGGAAAAAGAAGCTTTCTTT. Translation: CASIREKEAFF.

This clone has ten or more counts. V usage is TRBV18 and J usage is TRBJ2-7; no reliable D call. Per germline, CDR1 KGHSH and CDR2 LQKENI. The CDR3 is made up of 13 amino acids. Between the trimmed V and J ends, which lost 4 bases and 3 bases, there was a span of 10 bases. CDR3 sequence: CASSREVDYEQYF. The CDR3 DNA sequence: TGTGCCAGCTCACGCGAAGTCGACTACGAGCAGTACTTC.

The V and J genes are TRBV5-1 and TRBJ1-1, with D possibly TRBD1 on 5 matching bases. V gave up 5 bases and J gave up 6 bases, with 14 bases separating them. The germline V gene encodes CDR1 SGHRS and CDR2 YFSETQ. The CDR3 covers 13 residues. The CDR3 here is CASRLVDTPEAFF. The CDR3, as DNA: TGCGCCAGCAGACTGGTGGACACTCCTGAAGCTTTCTTT.

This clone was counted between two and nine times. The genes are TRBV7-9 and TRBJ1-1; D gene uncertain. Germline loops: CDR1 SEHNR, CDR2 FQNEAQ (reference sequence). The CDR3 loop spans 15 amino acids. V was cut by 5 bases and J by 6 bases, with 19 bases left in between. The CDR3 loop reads CASSPRSVTSSEAFF. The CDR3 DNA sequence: TGTGCCAGCAGCCCTAGGTCGGTTACGTCCTCTGAAGCTTTCTTT.

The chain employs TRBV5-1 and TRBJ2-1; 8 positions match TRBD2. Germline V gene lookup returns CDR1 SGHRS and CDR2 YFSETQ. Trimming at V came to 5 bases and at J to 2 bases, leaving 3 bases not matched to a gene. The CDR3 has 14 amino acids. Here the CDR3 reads CASREREPYNEQFF. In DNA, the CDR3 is TGCGCCAGCAGAGAGCGGGAGCCCTACAATGAGCAGTTCTTC.

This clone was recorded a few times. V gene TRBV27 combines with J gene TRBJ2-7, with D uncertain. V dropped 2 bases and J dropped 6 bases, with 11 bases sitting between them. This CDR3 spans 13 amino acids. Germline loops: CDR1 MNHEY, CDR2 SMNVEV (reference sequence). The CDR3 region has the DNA TGTGCCAGCAGTTTAAGGCATACAGTCGAGCAGTACTTC. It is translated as CASSLRHTVEQYF.

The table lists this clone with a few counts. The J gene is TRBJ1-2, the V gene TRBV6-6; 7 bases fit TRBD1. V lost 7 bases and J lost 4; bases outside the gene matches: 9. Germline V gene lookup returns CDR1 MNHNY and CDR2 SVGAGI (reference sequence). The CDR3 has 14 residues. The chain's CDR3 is CASTPTGTAYGYTF. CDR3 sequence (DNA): TGTGCCAGCACCCCTACCGGGACAGCCTATGGCTACACCTTC.

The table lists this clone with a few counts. Written as DNA, the CDR3 is TGTGCCAGCAGCTTCCAGGCCCCCTACGAGCAGTACTTC. Amino acids: CASSFQAPYEQYF. The gene calls are TRBV7-2 and TRBJ2-7; the D is unclear. Trimming removed 3 bases at V and 2 bases at J, with 8 bases between. The CDR3 has 13 amino acids. CDR1 and CDR2 from the germline V gene are SGHTA and FQGNSA.

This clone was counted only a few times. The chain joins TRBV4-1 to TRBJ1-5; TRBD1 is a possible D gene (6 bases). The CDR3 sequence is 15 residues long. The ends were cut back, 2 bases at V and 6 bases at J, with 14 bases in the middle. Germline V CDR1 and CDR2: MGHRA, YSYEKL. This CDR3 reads CASSQSKQGFQPQHF. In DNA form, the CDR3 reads TGCGCCAGCAGCCAATCGAAACAGGGCTTTCAGCCCCAGCATTTT.

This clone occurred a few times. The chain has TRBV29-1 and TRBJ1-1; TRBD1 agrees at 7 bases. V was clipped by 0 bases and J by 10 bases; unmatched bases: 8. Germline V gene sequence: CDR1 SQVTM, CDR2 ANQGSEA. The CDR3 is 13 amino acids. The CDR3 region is CSVEEVTGAGAFF. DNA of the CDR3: TGCAGCGTTGAAGAAGTAACAGGGGCAGGAGCTTTCTTT.

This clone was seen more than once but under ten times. The CDR3 region is CASSYIMRGEQYF. The CDR3 nucleotides are TGTGCCAGCAGTTACATTATGAGAGGCGAGCAGTACTTC. V and J are TRBV6-5 and TRBJ2-5; D not resolved. The DNA end is more similar to TRBJ2-7, so the J call may be wrong. The germline V gene has CDR1 MNHEY and CDR2 SVGAGI. The CDR3 runs to 13 residues.

CDR3 sequence reads: CAARVGDSNQPQHF. The CDR3 DNA follows: TGTGCCGCTCGGGTCGGGGATAGCAATCAGCCCCAGCATTTT. The rearrangement links TRBV6-6 to TRBJ1-5; D unclear. The germline V gene encodes CDR1 MNHNY and CDR2 SVGAGI (reference sequence). The CDR3 totals 14 residues. V dropped 11 bases and J dropped 0 bases, with 14 bases sitting between them.

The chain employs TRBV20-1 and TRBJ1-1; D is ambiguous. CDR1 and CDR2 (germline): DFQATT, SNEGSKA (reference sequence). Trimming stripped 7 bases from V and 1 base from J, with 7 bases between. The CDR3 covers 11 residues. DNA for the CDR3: TGCAGTGACGGGAGGAACACTGAAGCTTTCTTT. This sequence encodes CSDGRNTEAFF.

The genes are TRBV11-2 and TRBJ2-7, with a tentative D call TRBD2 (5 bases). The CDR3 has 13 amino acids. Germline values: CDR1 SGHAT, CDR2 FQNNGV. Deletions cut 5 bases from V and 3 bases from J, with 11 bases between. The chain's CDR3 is CASSRSGYYEQYF. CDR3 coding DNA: TGTGCCAGCAGCCGTTCGGGGTACTACGAGCAGTACTTC.

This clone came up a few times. The DNA of the CDR3 is TGTGCCAGCAGGCGAGAAACTGCAAAGAACACTGAAGCTTTCTTT. Translation gives CASRRETAKNTEAFF. The chain has TRBV13 and TRBJ1-1; the D is unclear. The CDR3 extends over 15 amino acids. CDR1 and CDR2 from the germline V gene are PRHDT and FYEKMQ (reference sequence). V lost 6 bases to trimming and J lost 1 base, with 15 bases between them. The entire variable domain, with the rest obtained from reference TRBV13 and TRBJ1-1, is as follows: AAGVIQSPRHLIKEKRETATLKCYPIPRHDTVYWYQQGPGQDPQFLISFYEKMQSDKGSIPDRFSAQQFSDYHSELNMSSLELGDSALYFCASRRETAKNTEAFFGQGTRLTVV.

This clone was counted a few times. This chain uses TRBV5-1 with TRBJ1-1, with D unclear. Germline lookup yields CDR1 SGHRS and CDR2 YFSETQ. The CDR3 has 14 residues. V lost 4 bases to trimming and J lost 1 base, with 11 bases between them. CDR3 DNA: TGCGCCAGCAGCCAATATGGGCCGAACACTGAAGCTTTCTTT. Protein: CASSQYGPNTEAFF.

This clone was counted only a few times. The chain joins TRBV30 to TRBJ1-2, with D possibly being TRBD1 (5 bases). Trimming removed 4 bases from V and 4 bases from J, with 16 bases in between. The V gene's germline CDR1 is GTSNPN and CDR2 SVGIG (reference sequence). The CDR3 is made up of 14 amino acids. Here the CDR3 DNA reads TGTGCCTGGACCCGCGACAGCAGCTCCTATGGCTACACCTTC. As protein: CAWTRDSSSYGYTF.

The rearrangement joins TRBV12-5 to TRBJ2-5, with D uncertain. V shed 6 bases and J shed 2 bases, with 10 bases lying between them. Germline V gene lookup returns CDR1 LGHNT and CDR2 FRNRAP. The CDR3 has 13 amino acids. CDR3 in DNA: TGTGCTAGTGGAACCGACTTACAAGAGACCCAGTACTTC. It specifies CASGTDLQETQYF.

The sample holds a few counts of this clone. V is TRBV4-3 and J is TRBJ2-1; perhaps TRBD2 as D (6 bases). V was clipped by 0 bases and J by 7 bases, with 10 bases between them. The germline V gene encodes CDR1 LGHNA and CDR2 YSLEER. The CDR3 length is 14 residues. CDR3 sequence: CASSQELAGNEQFF. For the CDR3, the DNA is TGCGCCAGCAGCCAAGAACTTGCGGGGAATGAGCAGTTCTTC.

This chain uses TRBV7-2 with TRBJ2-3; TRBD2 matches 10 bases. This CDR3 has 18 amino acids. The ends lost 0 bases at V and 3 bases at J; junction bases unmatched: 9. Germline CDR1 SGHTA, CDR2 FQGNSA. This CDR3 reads CASSLAGGLAGATDTQYF. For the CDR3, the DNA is TGTGCCAGCAGCTTAGCAGGGGGGCTAGCGGGGGCGACAGATACGCAGTATTTT.